This TCR beta chain was obtained from a study of blood T cells in healthy people across ages. This clonotype was detected a few times. The antigen remains undetermined. The CDR3 length is 15 residues. Germline assignment: CDR1 LNHDA and CDR2 SQIVND (reference sequence). V was clipped by 3 bases and J by 2 bases, with 10 bases between them. Study-wide points: Age brought a roughly linear fall in TCR beta diversity measured per million T cells.

Drawn from each donor were ten milliliters of peripheral blood. The second PCR ran about 6 to 11 cycles with a sample-barcoded 5' primer and J-beta primers. MiXCR, applied by TCRdb to the 5' RACE reads, yields one record per CDR3 protein. The sample contains about 570,000 distinct CDR3 sequences, 25% to 30% of which appear only once. This sequence joins TRBV19 and TRBJ2-2, with no clear D. The TCR comes from a woman in her 70s in good health. The sample was blood. Here the CDR3 reads CASSIRPDNTGELFF. CDR3 DNA: TGTGCCAGTAGTATCAGGCCAGATAACACCGGGGAGCTGTTTTTT. The full variable domain, its missing parts supplied by reference TRBV19 and TRBJ2-2, is DGGITQSPKYLFRKEGQNVTLSCEQNLNHDAMYWYRQDPGQGLRLIYYSQIVNDFQKGDIAEGYSVSREKKESFPLTVTSAQKNPTAFYLCASSIRPDNTGELFFGEGSRLTVL.